The clone carrying this T cell receptor (beta chain) appeared a single time. What it binds is not known. Per germline, CDR1 LNHDA and CDR2 SQIVND (reference sequence). This CDR3 is built from 13 residues. J lost 6 bases, V lost 6 bases, and 6 bases had no gene match. PCR primers comprised 60 Vbeta and 13 Jbeta primers. Here immunoSEQ multiplex PCR was the method, and the copy in TCRdb shows in-frame clones only, minus some. Among just over 200,000 clones listed, approximately 78% were seen once. This sample was included in a study of cytomegalovirus exposure and HLA in healthy donors. General study findings and limits: The classifier reportedly diagnosed cytomegalovirus status with high sensitivity and specificity. Presence/absence analyses assumed roughly uniform sequencing depth across donors.

The chain carries TRBV19 and TRBJ1-2; 8 bases line up with TRBD1. Material: PBMCs. The receptor's source is a middle-aged woman in good health and CMV-seronegative. The DNA for the CDR3 is TGTGCCAGTAGGGCAGGGGGCCTTGATGGCTACACCTTC. It translates to CASRAGGLDGYTF.